This T cell receptor beta chain is drawn from a study of blood T cell repertoires in COVID-19. Study context: The United States, Italy and Spain provided the acute and convalescent COVID-19 samples. In each case, the material was cDNA or gDNA derived from T cells, B-cell-depleted T cells, or PBMCs.

Per the study methods: Amplification from reference gene primers served as the basis for estimated nucleated cell counts. Assay: immunoSEQ multiplex PCR; the TCRdb copy retains only in-frame clones and omits some. Clone size and V and J calls were adopted from that table, with D and trimming inferred from the DNA. The top ten clones hold approximately 16% of a sample with about 110,000 clones, around four fifths of them seen once. The CDR3 has 14 amino acids. The V end lost 1 base, the J end lost 6 bases, and 11 bases lay between the germline ends. Germline loops: CDR1 MRHNA, CDR2 SNTAGT. The origin of this receptor is a woman between 55 and 75 years old with acute or convalescent COVID-19. The sample comprised peripheral blood. J is TRBJ2-3 and V is TRBV6-4; D is possibly TRBD1 (6 bases). CDR3 bases: TGTGCCAGCAGTGACTTCCAGGGGTCGGATACGCAGTATTTT. It specifies CASSDFQGSDTQYF.